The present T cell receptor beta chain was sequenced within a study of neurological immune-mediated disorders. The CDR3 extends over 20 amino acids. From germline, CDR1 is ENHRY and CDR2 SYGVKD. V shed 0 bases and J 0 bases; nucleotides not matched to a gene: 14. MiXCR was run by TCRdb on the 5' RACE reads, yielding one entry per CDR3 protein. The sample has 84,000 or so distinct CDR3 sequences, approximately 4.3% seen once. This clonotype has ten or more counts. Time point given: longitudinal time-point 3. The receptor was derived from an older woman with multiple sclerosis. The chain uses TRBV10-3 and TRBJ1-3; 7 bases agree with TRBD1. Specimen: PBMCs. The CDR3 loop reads CAISESLTGRIDTSGNTIYF. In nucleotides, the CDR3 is TGTGCCATCAGTGAGTCCCTGACAGGGAGGATCGATACCTCTGGAAACACCATATATTTT.